Listed below are T cell receptor beta chains from one sample, sequenced in a study of blood T cell dynamics during melanoma immunotherapy. Profiled with immunoSEQ multiplex PCR; TCRdb holds only in-frame clones, not every one. The sample consists of 25,000 to 35,000 clones, 75% to 90% of them appearing once. The sequences come from blood, collected from a patient treated with checkpoint blockade. The receptor source for this set is a human donor with melanoma. Both conserved end residues are part of each CDR3. D genes are given only for firm matches. Clone size, where shown, is once, few, many, or a class for clones that have expanded.

16 TRBJ2-7 . . TRBV6-5 TGTGCCAGCAGTTACTCTTTATCCGGCCTCTCCTACGAGCAGTACTTC CASSYSLSGLSYEQYF
15 TRBJ1-2 . . TRBV4-1 TGCGCCAGCAGCCAAGAAGGGGGGACTAACTATGGCTACACCTTC CASSQEGGTNYGYTF
18 TRBJ2-7 . . TRBV28 TGTGCCAGCAGCCTTCTTCCGGGACGGCAACCCTTCTCCTACGAGCAGTACTTC CASSLLPGRQPFSYEQYF
13 TRBJ1-4 . . TRBV19 TGTGCCTCCCTGGGGGTTAAGAGTGAAAAACTGTTTTTT CASLGVKSEKLFF
15 TRBJ1-4 once TRBD1 TRBV6-5 TGTGCCAGCAGTTACTCCTGGACAGGGGATGAAAAACTGTTTTTT CASSYSWTGDEKLFF
16 TRBJ2-2 . . TRBV5-1 TGCGCCAGCAGCTTTCAGGGACACCCTAACACCGGGGAGCTGTTTTTT CASSFQGHPNTGELFF
11 TRBJ2-5 . . TRBV20-1 TGCAGTGCTTGGACCCAAGAGACCCAGTACTTC CSAWTQETQYF
13 TRBJ1-2 . . TRBV10-1 TGCGCCAGCAGTGATACAGGGAGGGAAGGCTACACCTTC CASSDTGREGYTF
14 TRBJ1-1 . TRBD1 TRBV5-1 TGCGCCAGCAGCTCGACAGGGCCGATCACTGAAGCTTTCTTT CASSSTGPITEAFF
18 TRBJ2-5 once . TRBV11-2 TGTGCCAGCAGCTTAGAGGTGGGCAGGAAAGTATTCCAAGAGACCCAGTACTTC CASSLEVGRKVFQETQYF
18 TRBJ1-3 . . TRBV7-9 TGTGCCAGCAGCTCACGCCCGAAGATCCCTAGTTACAGGGTAGGAATATATTTT CASSSRPKIPSYRVGIYF
13 TRBJ1-1 . . TRBV19 TGTGCCAGTAGCTCGACAGTGAACACTGAAGCTTTCTTT CASSSTVNTEAFF
12 TRBJ1-5 . . TRBV25-1 TGTGCCAGCAGTAGAGGTAATCAGCCCCAGCATTTT CASSRGNQPQHF
12 TRBJ2-7 once . TRBV6-1 TGTGCCAGCATAAACAGCCTCTACGAGCAGTACTTC CASINSLYEQYF
15 TRBJ1-5 few . TRBV5-6 TGTGCCAGCAGCTTGTACGGGGGTGGAGTTCAGCCCCAGCATTTT CASSLYGGGVQPQHF
14 TRBJ2-7 once TRBD2 TRBV5-4 TGTGCCAGCAGCATAGCGGGAGGGAAATACGAGCAGTACTTC CASSIAGGKYEQYF
15 TRBJ1-5 . . TRBV19 TGTGCCAGTAGACCCCGGAGGGGTGGCAATCAGCCCCAGCATTTT CASRPRRGGNQPQHF
13 TRBJ1-4 . . TRBV7-3 TGTGCCAGCAGCTTGACAGCTAATGAAAAACTGTTTTTT CASSLTANEKLFF
14 TRBJ2-5 . . TRBV5-4 TGTGCCAGCAGTTACTCAGCGGGCCAAGAGACCCAGTACTTC CASSYSAGQETQYF
14 TRBJ1-4 once . TRBV29-1 TGCAGCGTTATGACAGGAGTGGCTAATGAAAAACTGTTTTTT CSVMTGVANEKLFF
13 TRBJ1-2 . . TRBV29-1 TGCAGCGTTGAAGATCTTCTAGTAAACGGCTACACCTTC CSVEDLLVNGYTF
17 TRBJ2-2 . TRBD1 TRBV7-9 TGTGCCAGCAGTTGGGGACAGGGCCGACTTTCCACCGGGGAGCTGTTTTTT CASSWGQGRLSTGELFF
13 TRBJ2-1 . . TRBV28 TGTGCCAGCAGTTTATCCCTTGGACTGTGGCAGTTCTTC CASSLSLGLWQFF
12 TRBJ2-3 . TRBD2 TRBV29-1 TGCAGCGCCACTAGCGGGATCCTCACGCAGTATTTT CSATSGILTQYF
16 TRBJ2-1 . . TRBV11-2 TGTGCCAGCAGCTTTACCGGACAGATAGTTTTTGCTGAGCAGTTCTTC CASSFTGQIVFAEQFF
13 TRBJ2-1 . TRBD1 TRBV6-1 TGTGCCAGCAGGGTAGGGGGCGGGAATGAGCAGTTCTTC CASRVGGGNEQFF
13 TRBJ2-3 . . TRBV9 TGTGCCAGCAGCGTAGCTTTGATACATACGCAGTATTTT CASSVALIHTQYF
16 TRBJ2-5 . TRBD2 TRBV10-1 TGCGCCAGCAGTGAGGCGGGACTAGCGGGAGAAGAGACCCAGTACTTC CASSEAGLAGEETQYF
16 TRBJ1-2 . . TRBV30 TGTGCCTGGAGTGTGATTCGGGGGGCGACCATCTATGGCTACACCTTC CAWSVIRGATIYGYTF
16 TRBJ2-5 . . TRBV6-1 TGTGCCAGCAGTGAAAACACGGGGAGGTCAAGAGAGACCCAGTACTTC CASSENTGRSRETQYF
17 TRBJ1-6 . . TRBV5-5 TGTGCCAGCAGCTTGGCCTTGACGGGCTCCTATAATTCACCCCTCCACTTT CASSLALTGSYNSPLHF
15 TRBJ2-3 . . TRBV2 TGTGCCAGCAGGACTTTAGCGGTTAGCACAGATACGCAGTATTTT CASRTLAVSTDTQYF
16 TRBJ2-1 . TRBD2 TRBV10-2 TGCGCCAGCAGTGAAAATAGCGGGAGGGCACGAAATGAGCAGTTCTTC CASSENSGRARNEQFF
14 TRBJ2-1 . . TRBV2 TGTGCCAGCAGTCAGACAAGTGGGGGGAATGAGCAGTTCTTC CASSQTSGGNEQFF
15 TRBJ2-7 . TRBD2 TRBV2 TGTGCCAGCAGAGCTAATGGGGGGGAAAACTACGAGCAGTACTTC CASRANGGENYEQYF
13 TRBJ2-7 . . TRBV7-7 TGTGCTAGCGTCCCGAGTCCCTCCCACGAGCAGTACTTC CASVPSPSHEQYF
16 TRBJ2-2 . . TRBV27 TGTGCCAGCAGTGGCGACTTGAGCCCAAACCCCGGGGAGCTGTTTTTT CASSGDLSPNPGELFF
14 TRBJ2-1 . . TRBV5-6 TGTGCCAGCAGCTTGGAAGTGAGCTACAATGAGCAGTTCTTC CASSLEVSYNEQFF
16 TRBJ2-7 few . TRBV4-1 TGTGCCAGCAGCCAAGATCGAACGGACCTCCCCTACGAGCAGTACTTC CASSQDRTDLPYEQYF
14 TRBJ2-1 . . TRBV28 TGTGCCAGCAGTTTATCCGGGGACTACAATGAGCAGTTCTTC CASSLSGDYNEQFF
14 TRBJ2-7 . TRBD1 TRBV19 TGTGCCAGTAGTATAGGACAGGGATCGGGCGAGCAGTACTTC CASSIGQGSGEQYF
12 TRBJ1-1 once . TRBV19 TGTGCCAGTAGTATTCTCAACAGGGAAGCTTTCTTT CASSILNREAFF
15 TRBJ2-3 . . TRBV4-1 TGCGCCAGCAGCCAAGGAGAGAGTGGGGGAGATACGCAGTATTTT CASSQGESGGDTQYF
14 TRBJ2-1 . TRBD2 TRBV5-6 TGTGCCAGCAGCCCGGGACTAGCGAGCAATGAGCAGTTCTTC CASSPGLASNEQFF
12 TRBJ2-7 . . TRBV29-1 TGCAGCGTTAAGATGGGGAAGCGCGAGCAGTACTTC CSVKMGKREQYF
15 TRBJ2-1 . . TRBV29-1 TGCAGCGTTGAGCTGGGGGCCAGCGCGGCACATGAGCAGTTCTTC CSVELGASAAHEQFF
18 TRBJ2-1 . TRBD2 TRBV19 TGTGCCAGTAGTAGCAGTCCGGGACTAGCGGGAGTCTGGGATGAGCAGTTCTTC CASSSSPGLAGVWDEQFF
15 TRBJ1-1 . . TRBV7-8 TGTGCCAGCAGCCAATCAGTCCGGGGGAGGGCTGAAGCTTTCTTT CASSQSVRGRAEAFF
17 TRBJ2-1 . TRBD2 TRBV28 TGTGCCAGCAGTTTCGGCCGGGGTAGCGGGAGAGTCAATGAGCAGTTCTTC CASSFGRGSGRVNEQFF
16 TRBJ1-5 . . TRBV5-8 TGTGCCAGCAGCTTGGGAGACCGGGGCCGCAATCAGCCCCAGCATTTT CASSLGDRGRNQPQHF
14 TRBJ1-2 . TRBD1 TRBV28 TGTGCCAGCAGGCAACAGGGGGCGAACTATGGCTACACCTTC CASRQQGANYGYTF
16 TRBJ1-6 . TRBD1 TRBV4-1 TGCGCCAGCAGCCAAGTAGAACGGGACAGGGGAACACCCCTCCACTTT CASSQVERDRGTPLHF
12 TRBJ2-2 . . TRBV18 TGTGCCAGCTCTCCCTACACCGGGGAGCTGTTTTTT CASSPYTGELFF
15 TRBJ2-2 once . TRBV6-5 TGTGCCAGCAGTTCTCGAGGGCCTCGCACCGGGGAGCTGTTTTTT CASSSRGPRTGELFF
15 TRBJ2-1 once . TRBV11-2 TGTGCCAGCAGCTCCCCGCTGGAGGGGGACAATGAGCAGTTCTTC CASSSPLEGDNEQFF
14 TRBJ2-1 . . TRBV6-1 TGTGCCAGCAGGGGGGCATGGAGCAGGAATGAGCAGTTCTTC CASRGAWSRNEQFF
12 TRBJ2-7 . . TRBV7-2 TGTGCCAGCAGCTCCGCGGCCTACGAGCAGTACTTC CASSSAAYEQYF
17 TRBJ1-1 . . TRBV4-2 TGTGCCAGCAGCCAAGATCATCCTAGCTTCCTGAACACTGAAGCTTTCTTT CASSQDHPSFLNTEAFF
19 TRBJ1-4 . . TRBV7-6 TGTGCCAGCAGCCTAGTGTTCTCCGGGGGAAGTTCGACTAATGAAAAACTGTTTTTT CASSLVFSGGSSTNEKLFF